A selection of T cell receptor beta chains follows, all from one sample in a study of pediatric ulcerative colitis. Data came from immunoSEQ multiplex PCR; TCRdb stores just in-frame clones and leaves some out. The table lists about 36,000 clones, less than 80% of them singletons. The specimen was gut tissue. These receptors originate from a boy between 10 and 17 years old with moderate ulcerative colitis. The CDR3 runs from the conserved cysteine through the conserved F or W. D genes are given only for firm matches. Only part of the rows carry a size: once, few, many, or a class if the clone is expanded.

v_gene: TRBV2; j_gene: TRBJ1-4; d_gene: -; abundance: few; CDR3aa: CASSIQEGGNEKLFF; CDR3nt: TGTGCCAGCAGTATCCAGGAGGGGGGTAATGAAAAACTGTTTTTT
v_gene: TRBV18; j_gene: TRBJ1-3; d_gene: -; abundance: -; CDR3aa: CASSPASPGSGNTIYF; CDR3nt: TGTGCCAGCTCACCGGCCAGCCCTGGCTCTGGAAACACCATATATTTT
v_gene: TRBV11-2; j_gene: TRBJ2-1; d_gene: TRBD1; abundance: -; CDR3aa: CASSLGQGYRDGNEQFF; CDR3nt: TGTGCCAGCAGCTTAGGACAGGGGTACAGGGATGGCAATGAGCAGTTCTTC
v_gene: TRBV25-1; j_gene: TRBJ1-2; d_gene: -; abundance: once; CDR3aa: CASSENHGYTF; CDR3nt: TGTGCCAGCAGTGAAAATCACGGCTACACCTTC
v_gene: TRBV6-4; j_gene: TRBJ2-3; d_gene: -; abundance: -; CDR3aa: CASSDSVGGPDTQYF; CDR3nt: TGTGCCAGCAGTGACTCAGTTGGAGGGCCAGATACGCAGTATTTT
v_gene: TRBV7-8; j_gene: TRBJ2-2; d_gene: -; abundance: -; CDR3aa: CASSFPNTGELFF; CDR3nt: TGTGCCAGCAGCTTTCCAAACACCGGGGAGCTGTTTTTT
v_gene: TRBV7-2; j_gene: TRBJ1-5; d_gene: -; abundance: few; CDR3aa: CASSLEGTTTPQHF; CDR3nt: TGTGCCAGCAGCTTAGAAGGGACAACGACGCCCCAGCATTTT
v_gene: TRBV5-4; j_gene: TRBJ2-3; d_gene: TRBD2; abundance: -; CDR3aa: CASSVTSGSDTQYF; CDR3nt: TGTGCCAGCAGCGTCACTAGCGGGTCTGATACGCAGTATTTT
v_gene: TRBV7-6; j_gene: TRBJ1-6; d_gene: TRBD1; abundance: -; CDR3aa: CASSLTSGGSYNSPLHF; CDR3nt: TGTGCCAGCAGCTTAACATCAGGGGGATCATATAATTCACCCCTCCACTTT
v_gene: TRBV27; j_gene: TRBJ1-5; d_gene: -; abundance: -; CDR3aa: CASSLAQSGSRKPQHF; CDR3nt: TGTGCCAGCAGTTTAGCGCAAAGTGGTAGTAGAAAGCCCCAGCATTTT
v_gene: TRBV6-6; j_gene: TRBJ1-3; d_gene: -; abundance: -; CDR3aa: CASSLQEYSGNTIYF; CDR3nt: TGTGCCAGCAGTCTACAGGAGTACTCTGGAAACACCATATATTTT
v_gene: TRBV5-8; j_gene: TRBJ2-4; d_gene: -; abundance: -; CDR3aa: CASSSTGTWIQYF; CDR3nt: TGTGCCAGCAGCAGTACCGGGACTTGGATTCAGTACTTC
v_gene: TRBV5-1; j_gene: TRBJ2-7; d_gene: -; abundance: -; CDR3aa: CASSLVVGQAERQYF; CDR3nt: TGCGCCAGCAGCTTGGTTGTGGGGCAGGCCGAAAGGCAGTACTTC
v_gene: TRBV4-2; j_gene: TRBJ2-7; d_gene: TRBD1; abundance: few; CDR3aa: CASSHPQGGYEQYF; CDR3nt: TGTGCCAGCAGCCATCCACAGGGGGGCTACGAGCAGTACTTC
v_gene: TRBV10-3; j_gene: TRBJ1-4; d_gene: TRBD1; abundance: -; CDR3aa: CAISEDRGNEKLFF; CDR3nt: TGTGCCATCAGTGAGGACAGGGGGAATGAAAAACTGTTTTTT
v_gene: TRBV29-1; j_gene: TRBJ2-5; d_gene: -; abundance: -; CDR3aa: CSVARPLPLRQETQYF; CDR3nt: TGCAGCGTTGCCCGTCCCCTGCCGCTCCGTCAAGAGACCCAGTACTTC
v_gene: TRBV6-1; j_gene: TRBJ2-6; d_gene: -; abundance: -; CDR3aa: CASSEARDANVLTF; CDR3nt: TGTGCCAGCAGTGAAGCACGGGACGCCAACGTCCTGACTTTC
v_gene: TRBV6-6; j_gene: TRBJ2-2; d_gene: -; abundance: -; CDR3aa: CASRNLGGELFF; CDR3nt: TGTGCCAGCAGAAATCTCGGAGGGGAGCTGTTTTTT
v_gene: TRBV5-1; j_gene: TRBJ2-5; d_gene: -; abundance: -; CDR3aa: CASSLPKKPKETQYF; CDR3nt: TGCGCCAGCAGCTTGCCAAAGAAACCTAAAGAGACCCAGTACTTC
v_gene: TRBV10-2; j_gene: TRBJ2-2; d_gene: -; abundance: -; CDR3aa: CASQGVRTGELFF; CDR3nt: TGCGCCAGCCAGGGTGTTAGGACCGGGGAGCTGTTTTTT
v_gene: TRBV5-1; j_gene: TRBJ2-7; d_gene: TRBD1; abundance: -; CDR3aa: CASSRGQGKQYF; CDR3nt: TGCGCCAGCAGCAGGGGACAGGGAAAGCAGTACTTC
v_gene: TRBV27; j_gene: TRBJ2-1; d_gene: TRBD2; abundance: few; CDR3aa: CASSPGETRLAGVWEQFF; CDR3nt: TGTGCCAGCAGTCCAGGGGAGACTCGACTAGCGGGAGTATGGGAGCAGTTCTTC
v_gene: TRBV7-9; j_gene: TRBJ1-4; d_gene: -; abundance: -; CDR3aa: CASSSPGKGKSEKLFF; CDR3nt: TGTGCCAGCAGCTCCCCCGGCAAAGGGAAAAGTGAAAAACTGTTTTTT
v_gene: TRBV19; j_gene: TRBJ2-2; d_gene: TRBD1; abundance: once; CDR3aa: CASSMLGRGRGTGELFF; CDR3nt: TGTGCCAGTAGTATGCTGGGCAGGGGGCGCGGCACCGGGGAGCTGTTTTTT
v_gene: TRBV9; j_gene: TRBJ1-4; d_gene: -; abundance: -; CDR3aa: CASSVGSGPGKLFF; CDR3nt: TGTGCCAGCAGCGTAGGGTCAGGCCCTGGGAAACTGTTTTTT
v_gene: TRBV28; j_gene: TRBJ1-5; d_gene: -; abundance: few; CDR3aa: CATRLQIVGPQHF; CDR3nt: TGTGCCACGCGTCTACAGATAGTTGGGCCCCAGCATTTT
v_gene: TRBV9; j_gene: TRBJ1-2; d_gene: -; abundance: few; CDR3aa: CASSAPIRRGENYGYTF; CDR3nt: TGTGCCAGCAGCGCCCCTATACGCCGGGGCGAAAACTATGGCTACACCTTC
v_gene: TRBV23-1; j_gene: TRBJ2-2; d_gene: -; abundance: -; CDR3aa: CASSPQGRIENTGELFF; CDR3nt: TGCGCCAGCAGTCCCCAGGGACGGATCGAAAACACCGGGGAGCTGTTTTTT
v_gene: TRBV7-9; j_gene: TRBJ2-1; d_gene: TRBD2; abundance: -; CDR3aa: CASKSGTSENEQFF; CDR3nt: TGTGCCAGCAAGTCAGGGACTAGTGAGAATGAGCAGTTCTTC
v_gene: TRBV2; j_gene: TRBJ2-5; d_gene: -; abundance: -; CDR3aa: CASEMETQYF; CDR3nt: TGTGCCAGCGAGATGGAGACCCAGTACTTC
v_gene: TRBV11-2; j_gene: TRBJ2-1; d_gene: -; abundance: -; CDR3aa: CASSLGLDNEQFF; CDR3nt: TGTGCCAGCAGCCTCGGGTTGGACAATGAGCAGTTCTTC
v_gene: TRBV5-8; j_gene: TRBJ2-7; d_gene: -; abundance: few; CDR3aa: CASSSTVPYEQYF; CDR3nt: TGTGCCAGCAGCTCGACGGTGCCCTACGAGCAGTACTTC
v_gene: TRBV5-6; j_gene: TRBJ1-4; d_gene: -; abundance: -; CDR3aa: CASSFNGGERQEKLFF; CDR3nt: TGTGCCAGCAGCTTCAATGGGGGCGAGAGGCAGGAAAAACTGTTTTTT
v_gene: TRBV6-1; j_gene: TRBJ1-1; d_gene: -; abundance: -; CDR3aa: CASNRGSTNTEAFF; CDR3nt: TGTGCCAGCAACCGGGGGAGTACTAACACTGAAGCTTTCTTT
v_gene: TRBV7-9; j_gene: TRBJ2-7; d_gene: -; abundance: -; CDR3aa: CASSPSGPQVPYEQYF; CDR3nt: TGTGCCAGCAGCCCCTCGGGGCCCCAAGTCCCTTACGAGCAGTACTTC
v_gene: TRBV7-2; j_gene: TRBJ1-2; d_gene: -; abundance: -; CDR3aa: CASSLDSPGYTF; CDR3nt: TGTGCCAGCAGCTTAGACAGTCCTGGCTACACCTTC
v_gene: TRBV5-8; j_gene: TRBJ2-3; d_gene: -; abundance: -; CDR3aa: CASSRVAGADTQYF; CDR3nt: TGTGCCAGCAGCCGGGTGGCAGGGGCAGATACGCAGTATTTT
v_gene: TRBV10-3; j_gene: TRBJ2-2; d_gene: TRBD1; abundance: once; CDR3aa: CAISRQGSNTGELFF; CDR3nt: TGTGCCATCAGCCGACAGGGATCGAACACCGGGGAGCTGTTTTTT
v_gene: TRBV4-2; j_gene: TRBJ1-1; d_gene: -; abundance: few; CDR3aa: CASSQVTGMNTEAFF; CDR3nt: TGTGCCAGCAGCCAAGTAACAGGCATGAACACTGAAGCTTTCTTT
v_gene: TRBV7-8; j_gene: TRBJ2-5; d_gene: TRBD2; abundance: -; CDR3aa: CASSFGTSGGVETQYF; CDR3nt: TGTGCCAGCAGCTTCGGGACTAGCGGGGGCGTAGAGACCCAGTACTTC
v_gene: TRBV7-8; j_gene: TRBJ1-3; d_gene: -; abundance: -; CDR3aa: CASSPFWGVSGNTIYF; CDR3nt: TGTGCCAGCAGCCCCTTTTGGGGTGTCTCTGGAAACACCATATATTTT
v_gene: TRBV2; j_gene: TRBJ2-3; d_gene: -; abundance: -; CDR3aa: CASRDPGWTDTQYF; CDR3nt: TGTGCCAGCAGGGACCCTGGATGGACAGATACGCAGTATTTT
v_gene: TRBV7-2; j_gene: TRBJ1-2; d_gene: -; abundance: -; CDR3aa: CASSLEIYGYTF; CDR3nt: TGTGCCAGCAGCCTTGAGATTTATGGCTACACCTTC
v_gene: TRBV9; j_gene: TRBJ1-1; d_gene: -; abundance: -; CDR3aa: CASSVSVGTEAFF; CDR3nt: TGTGCCAGCAGCGTTTCCGTGGGTACTGAAGCTTTCTTT
v_gene: TRBV11-2; j_gene: TRBJ1-2; d_gene: -; abundance: -; CDR3aa: CASSPEGYGYTF; CDR3nt: TGTGCCAGCAGCCCCGAGGGATATGGCTACACCTTC
v_gene: TRBV6-6; j_gene: TRBJ2-3; d_gene: -; abundance: once; CDR3aa: CASRGAHRDTDTQYF; CDR3nt: TGTGCCAGCAGGGGCGCCCACCGGGACACTGATACGCAGTATTTT
v_gene: TRBV5-4; j_gene: TRBJ2-7; d_gene: TRBD2; abundance: -; CDR3aa: CASSIRTSGNYEQYF; CDR3nt: TGTGCCAGCAGCATCCGGACTAGCGGGAACTACGAGCAGTACTTC
v_gene: TRBV19; j_gene: TRBJ2-5; d_gene: TRBD2; abundance: -; CDR3aa: CASSILAGGQETQYF; CDR3nt: TGTGCCAGTAGTATCCTAGCGGGAGGGCAAGAGACCCAGTACTTC